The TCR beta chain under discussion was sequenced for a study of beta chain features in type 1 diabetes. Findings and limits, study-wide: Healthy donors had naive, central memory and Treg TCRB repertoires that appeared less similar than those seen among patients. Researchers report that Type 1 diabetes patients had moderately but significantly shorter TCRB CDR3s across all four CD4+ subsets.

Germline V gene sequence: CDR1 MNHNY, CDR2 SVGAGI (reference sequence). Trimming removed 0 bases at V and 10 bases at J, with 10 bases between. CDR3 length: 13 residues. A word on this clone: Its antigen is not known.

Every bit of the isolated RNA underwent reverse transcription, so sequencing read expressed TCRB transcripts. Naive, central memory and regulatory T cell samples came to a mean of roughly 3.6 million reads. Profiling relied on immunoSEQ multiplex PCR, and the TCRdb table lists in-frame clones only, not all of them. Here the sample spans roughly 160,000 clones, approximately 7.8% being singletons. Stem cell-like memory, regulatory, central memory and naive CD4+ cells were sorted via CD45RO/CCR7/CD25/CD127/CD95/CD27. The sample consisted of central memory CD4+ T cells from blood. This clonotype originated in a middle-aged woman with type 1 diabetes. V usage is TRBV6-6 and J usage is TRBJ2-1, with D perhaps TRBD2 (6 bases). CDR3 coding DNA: TGTGCCAGCAGTTACTCTTTGGCGGGGGAGCAGTTCTTC. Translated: CASSYSLAGEQFF.